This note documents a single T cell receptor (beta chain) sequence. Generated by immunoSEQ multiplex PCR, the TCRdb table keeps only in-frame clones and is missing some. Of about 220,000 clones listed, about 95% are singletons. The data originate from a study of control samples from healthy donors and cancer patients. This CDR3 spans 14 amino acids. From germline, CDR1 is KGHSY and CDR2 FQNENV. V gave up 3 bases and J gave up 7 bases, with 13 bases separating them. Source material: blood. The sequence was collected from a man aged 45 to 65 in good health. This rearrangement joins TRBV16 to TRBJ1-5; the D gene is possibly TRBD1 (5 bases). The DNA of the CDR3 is TGTGCCAGCAGCCAGGGCCAGGGAAGGCAGCCCCAGCATTTT. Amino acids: CASSQGQGRQPQHF.